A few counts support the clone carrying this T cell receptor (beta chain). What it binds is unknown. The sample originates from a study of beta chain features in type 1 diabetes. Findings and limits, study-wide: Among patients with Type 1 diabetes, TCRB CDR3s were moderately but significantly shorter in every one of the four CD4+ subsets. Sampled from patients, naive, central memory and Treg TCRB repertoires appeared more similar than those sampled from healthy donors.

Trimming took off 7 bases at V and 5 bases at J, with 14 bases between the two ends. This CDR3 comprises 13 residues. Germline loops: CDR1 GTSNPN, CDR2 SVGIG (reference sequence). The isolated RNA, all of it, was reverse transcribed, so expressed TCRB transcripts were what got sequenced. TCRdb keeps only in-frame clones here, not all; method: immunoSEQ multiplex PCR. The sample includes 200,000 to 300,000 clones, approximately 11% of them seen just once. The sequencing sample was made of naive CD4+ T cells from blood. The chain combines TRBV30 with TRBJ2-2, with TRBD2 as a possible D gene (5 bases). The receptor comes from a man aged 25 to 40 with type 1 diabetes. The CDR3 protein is CALTSGLTGELFF. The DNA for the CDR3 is TGTGCCTTGACTTCCGGACTTACCGGGGAGCTGTTTTTT. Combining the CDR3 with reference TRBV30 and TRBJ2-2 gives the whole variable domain SQTIHQWPATLVQPVGSPLSLECTVEGTSNPNLYWYRQAAGRGLQLLFYSVGIGQISSEVPQNLSASRPQDRQFILSSKKLLLSDSGFYLCALTSGLTGELFFGEGSRLTVL.